Following are 15 T cell receptor beta chains from one sample sequenced in a study of cytomegalovirus exposure and HLA in healthy donors. PCR employed 60 Vbeta and 13 Jbeta primers. The data were produced by immunoSEQ multiplex PCR, yet TCRdb's version contains in-frame clones alone and is incomplete. Here the sample spans over 150,000 clones, 75% to 90% being singletons. The sample comprised PBMCs. The origin of the receptors is a boy between 10 and 17 years old in good health and CMV-seronegative.

Here the CDR3 DNA reads TGTGCCAGCAGGGAATCAGGGAGGGAGGTTGAAGGCACTGAAGCTTTCTTT. Translating it yields CASRESGREVEGTEAFF. The chain links TRBV6-1 to TRBJ1-1, with D perhaps matching TRBD1 (5 bases). The V gene lost 6 bases and the J gene lost 4 bases, with 24 bases spanning the gap. The V gene's germline CDR1 is MNHNS and CDR2 SASEGT. The CDR3 spans 17 residues.

The CDR3 sequence is CASNKTKSHEKLFF. Here the CDR3 DNA reads TGCGCCAGCAACAAAACAAAGTCCCATGAAAAACTGTTTTTT. The chain joins TRBV5-1 to TRBJ1-4; no reliable D call. The V and J ends lost 6 bases and 6 bases respectively, with 15 bases between them. This CDR3 is 14 amino acids long. Germline values: CDR1 SGHRS, CDR2 YFSETQ. The variable domain in full, completed from reference TRBV5-1 and TRBJ1-4, reads KAGVTQTPRYLIKTRGQQVTLSCSPISGHRSVSWYQQTPGQGLQFLFEYFSETQRNKGNFPGRFSGRQFSNSRSEMNVSTLELGDSALYLCASNKTKSHEKLFFGSGTQLSVL.

This clone was found once. V gene TRBV7-9 combines with J gene TRBJ1-2; D gene uncertain. The CDR3 totals 15 residues. Trimming cost V 5 bases and J 0 bases, with 13 bases left between them. Germline-derived CDR1 and CDR2 are SEHNR and FQNEAQ (reference sequence). The CDR3 region has the DNA TGTGCCAGCAGCGAAGAGGGCTGGCCTAACTATGGCTACACCTTC. Translating gives CASSEEGWPNYGYTF.

The chain employs TRBV30 and TRBJ1-4; D unclear. The length of the CDR3 is 14 residues. Germline CDR1 reads GTSNPN; CDR2 reads SVGIG (reference sequence). Trimming cost V 3 bases and J 8 bases, with 16 bases left between them. Here the CDR3 reads CAWRVGGFGEKLFF. CDR3 coding DNA: TGTGCCTGGAGGGTTGGAGGGTTTGGAGAAAAACTGTTTTTT. The variable domain in full, with the rest retrieved from reference TRBV30 and TRBJ1-4, is SQTIHQWPATLVQPVGSPLSLECTVEGTSNPNLYWYRQAAGRGLQLLFYSVGIGQISSEVPQNLSASRPQDRQFILSSKKLLLSDSGFYLCAWRVGGFGEKLFFGSGTQLSVL.

The count of this clone is one. V is TRBV2 and J is TRBJ2-7; 10 nucleotides agree with TRBD1. CDR1 is SNHLY and CDR2 is FYNNEI in the germline V gene. CDR3 length: 15 amino acids. The CDR3 protein is CATARLTGGFYEQYF. The CDR3 region has the DNA TGTGCAACAGCAAGGTTGACAGGGGGCTTCTACGAGCAGTACTTC.

The rearrangement links TRBV14 to TRBJ2-7, with D possibly matching TRBD1 (8 bases). Trimming pared 8 bases from V and 3 bases from J, leaving 17 bases between. Germline-derived CDR1 and CDR2 are SGHDN and FVKESK. The CDR3 has 14 amino acids. Here the CDR3 DNA reads TGTGCCAGCGGGGGGGGACAGGTTTTCTACGAGCAGTACTTC. This codes for CASGGGQVFYEQYF.

The chain has TRBV6-1 and TRBJ1-5; weak D call: TRBD1 (5 bases). Germline CDR1 and CDR2: MNHNS and SASEGT. The CDR3 is made up of 15 amino acids. V lost 2 bases, J lost 6 bases, and 14 bases lay in between. CDR3 loop: CASSEYGGDGQPQHF. CDR3 bases: TGTGCCAGCAGTGAATACGGGGGGGACGGTCAGCCCCAGCATTTT.

The chain recombines TRBV6-5 with TRBJ1-5, with TRBD1 as a possible D gene (5 bases). Trimming left V 9 bases short and J 7 bases short, with 13 bases between. The CDR3 covers 12 residues. CDR1 MNHEY and CDR2 SVGAGI come from the germline V gene. CDR3 nucleotide sequence: TGTGCCAGTAGGGGTTTTCGGCAGCCCCAGCATTTT. It yields the protein CASRGFRQPQHF.

The gene calls are TRBV7-3 and TRBJ1-1, with D possibly matching TRBD1 (6 bases). Germline V CDR1 and CDR2: SGHTA, FQGTGA. There are 14 residues in the CDR3. The germline V and J ends were trimmed by 2 bases and 3 bases, with 10 bases remaining between them. The DNA for the CDR3 is TGTGCCAGCAGCTTACTGGGGGCTGACACTGAAGCTTTCTTT. Protein: CASSLLGADTEAFF.

This rearrangement joins TRBV9 to TRBJ1-1, with D perhaps matching TRBD1 (5 bases). The length of the CDR3 is 14 residues. The germline V and J ends were trimmed by 1 base and 2 bases, with 9 bases remaining between them. Per the germline V gene, CDR1 is SGDLS and CDR2 is YYNGEE. The CDR3 here is CASSVLTGNTEAFF. The CDR3 bases are TGTGCCAGCAGCGTATTAACAGGAAACACTGAAGCTTTCTTT.

The V gene is TRBV6-1, the J gene TRBJ2-1; TRBD2 matches at 9 bases. Germline trimming cut 6 bases from V and 13 bases from J; bases unmatched to any gene: 10. There are 13 residues in the CDR3. CDR1 is MNHNS and CDR2 is SASEGT in the germline V gene. CDR3 nucleotide sequence: TGTGCCAGCAGCGGGACTAGCAACCGAAGACAGTTCTTC. Encoded protein: CASSGTSNRRQFF.

This sequence joins TRBV7-3 and TRBJ2-5; TRBD2 agrees at 7 bases. Germline CDR1 and CDR2: SGHTA and FQGTGA. Losses at the gene ends were 2 bases for V and 7 bases for J; bases not matched to a gene: 4. The CDR3 extends over 13 amino acids. The CDR3 DNA is TGTGCCAGCAGCTTACAGAGGGAGGGGACCCAGTACTTC. Its protein is CASSLQREGTQYF. Drawing the rest from reference TRBV7-3 and TRBJ2-5, the complete variable domain is GAGVSQTPSNKVTEKGKYVELRCDPISGHTALYWYRQSLGQGPEFLIYFQGTGAADDSGLPNDRFFAVRPEGSVSTLKIQRTERGDSAVYLCASSLQREGTQYFGPGTRLLVL.

This clone was recorded only once. The chain couples TRBV5-1 to TRBJ1-2; the match to TRBD1 covers 7 bases. CDR3 size: 15 residues. The germline V gene has CDR1 SGHRS and CDR2 YFSETQ. Germline trimming cut 0 bases from V and 5 bases from J; bases unmatched to any gene: 7. For the CDR3, the DNA is TGCGCCAGCAGCTTGGATCAGGGGGACACTTATGGCTACACCTTC. Translation: CASSLDQGDTYGYTF. Full variable domain (outside the CDR3, taken from reference TRBV5-1 and TRBJ1-2): KAGVTQTPRYLIKTRGQQVTLSCSPISGHRSVSWYQQTPGQGLQFLFEYFSETQRNKGNFPGRFSGRQFSNSRSEMNVSTLELGDSALYLCASSLDQGDTYGYTFGSGTRLTVV.

The rearrangement links TRBV5-1 to TRBJ2-7; D is perhaps TRBD2 (5 bases). Trimming stripped 0 bases from V and 6 bases from J, with 19 bases between. From germline, CDR1 is SGHRS and CDR2 YFSETQ. This CDR3 spans 16 amino acids. In DNA, the CDR3 is TGCGCCAGCAGCTTGGTGTCGTTCCGGACGGGGAGCGAGCAGTACTTC. It yields the protein CASSLVSFRTGSEQYF.

The CDR3 region has the DNA TGTGCCAGCTCGCCCCCGGGACAGGGTTCCTACAATGAGCAGTTCTTC. Amino acids: CASSPPGQGSYNEQFF. The rearrangement links TRBV11-3 to TRBJ2-1; 9 bases are a match to TRBD1. Germline-derived CDR1 and CDR2 are SGHNT and YENEEA. The V segment lost 8 bases and the J segment 1 base; nucleotides outside the gene matches: 9. The CDR3 loop spans 16 amino acids.